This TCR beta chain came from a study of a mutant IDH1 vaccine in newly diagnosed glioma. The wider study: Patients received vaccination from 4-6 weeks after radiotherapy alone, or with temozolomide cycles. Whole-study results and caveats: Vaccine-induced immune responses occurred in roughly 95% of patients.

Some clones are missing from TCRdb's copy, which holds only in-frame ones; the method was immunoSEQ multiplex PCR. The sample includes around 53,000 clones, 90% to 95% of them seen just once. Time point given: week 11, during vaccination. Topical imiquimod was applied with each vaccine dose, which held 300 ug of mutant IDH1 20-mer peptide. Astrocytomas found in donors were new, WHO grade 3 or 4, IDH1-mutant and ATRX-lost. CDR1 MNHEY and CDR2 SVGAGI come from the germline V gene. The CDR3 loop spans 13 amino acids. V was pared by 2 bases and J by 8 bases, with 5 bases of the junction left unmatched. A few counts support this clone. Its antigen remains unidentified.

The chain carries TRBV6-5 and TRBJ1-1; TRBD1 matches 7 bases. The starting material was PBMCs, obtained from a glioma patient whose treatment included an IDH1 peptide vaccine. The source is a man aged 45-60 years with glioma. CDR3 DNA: TGTGCCAGCAGTTACCATACACAGGGGGAAGCTTTCTTT. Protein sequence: CASSYHTQGEAFF.